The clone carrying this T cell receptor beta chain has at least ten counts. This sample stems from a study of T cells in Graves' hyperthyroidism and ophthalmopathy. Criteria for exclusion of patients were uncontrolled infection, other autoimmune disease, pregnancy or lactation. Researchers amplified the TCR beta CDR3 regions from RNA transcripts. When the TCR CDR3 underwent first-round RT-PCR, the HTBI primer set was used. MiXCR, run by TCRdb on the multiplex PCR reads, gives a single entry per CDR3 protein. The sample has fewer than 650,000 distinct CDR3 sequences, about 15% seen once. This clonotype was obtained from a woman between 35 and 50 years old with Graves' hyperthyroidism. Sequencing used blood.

CDR3 in amino acids: CSARDGTAVSYNEQFF. The CDR3 nucleotides are TGCAGTGCTAGAGATGGAACAGCAGTGAGTTACAATGAGCAGTTCTTC. V is TRBV20-1 and J is TRBJ2-1; D not resolved. V lost 0 bases to trimming and J lost 4 bases, with 16 bases between them. Germline lookup yields CDR1 DFQATT and CDR2 SNEGSKA (reference sequence). This CDR3 has 16 residues.